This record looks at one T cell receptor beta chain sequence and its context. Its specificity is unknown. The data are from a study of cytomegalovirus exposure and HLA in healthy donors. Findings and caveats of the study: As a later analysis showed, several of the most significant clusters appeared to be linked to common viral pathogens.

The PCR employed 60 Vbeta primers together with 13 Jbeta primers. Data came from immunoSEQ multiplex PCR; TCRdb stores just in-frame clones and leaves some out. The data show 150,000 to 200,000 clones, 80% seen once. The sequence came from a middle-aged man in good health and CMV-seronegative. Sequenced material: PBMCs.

CDR3 in amino acids: CASSYSAGIGNEQFF. CDR3 coding DNA: TGTGCCAGCAGTTACTCGGCGGGAATAGGCAATGAGCAGTTCTTC. The chain joins TRBV6-6 to TRBJ2-1; D may be TRBD2 (6 bases). The CDR3 is 15 amino acids. With 0 bases removed from V and 6 bases from J, the gap between germline ends came to 12 bases. Looked up from germline, CDR1 is MNHNY and CDR2 is SVGAGI (reference sequence).